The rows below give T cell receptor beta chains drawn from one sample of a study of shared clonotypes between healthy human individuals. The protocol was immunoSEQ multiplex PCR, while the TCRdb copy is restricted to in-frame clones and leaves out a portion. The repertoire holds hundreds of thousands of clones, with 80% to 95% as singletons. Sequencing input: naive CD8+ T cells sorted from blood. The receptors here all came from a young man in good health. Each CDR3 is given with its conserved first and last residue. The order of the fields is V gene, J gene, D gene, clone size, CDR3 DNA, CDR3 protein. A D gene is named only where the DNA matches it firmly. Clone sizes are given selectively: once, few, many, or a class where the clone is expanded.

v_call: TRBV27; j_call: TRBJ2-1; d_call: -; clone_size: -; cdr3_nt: TGTGCCAGCAGTTTAGGATCCTACAATGAGCAGTTCTTC; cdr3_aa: CASSLGSYNEQFF
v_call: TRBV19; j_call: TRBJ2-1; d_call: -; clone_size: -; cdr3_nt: TGTGCCAGTAGTATGAGGGTGCGGGGAGCAGCCCCCTACAATGAGCAGTTCTTC; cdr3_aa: CASSMRVRGAAPYNEQFF
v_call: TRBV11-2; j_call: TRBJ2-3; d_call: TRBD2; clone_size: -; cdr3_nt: TGTGCCAGCAGCTCAATTGAGGCTAGCGGGAGTGATACAGATACGCAGTATTTT; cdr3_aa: CASSSIEASGSDTDTQYF
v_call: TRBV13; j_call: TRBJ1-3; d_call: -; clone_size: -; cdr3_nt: TGTGCCAGCAGCTTATCTTTTTTGGACACCATATATTTT; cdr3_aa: CASSLSFLDTIYF
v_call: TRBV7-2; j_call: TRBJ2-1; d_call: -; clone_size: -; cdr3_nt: TGTGCCAGCAGCTTCTCAGTAACCTACAATGAGCAGTTCTTC; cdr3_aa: CASSFSVTYNEQFF
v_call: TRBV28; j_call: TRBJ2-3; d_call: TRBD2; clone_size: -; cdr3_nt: TGTGCCAGCAGGCCAAGCGGGAGTTACACAGATACGCAGTATTTT; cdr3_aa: CASRPSGSYTDTQYF
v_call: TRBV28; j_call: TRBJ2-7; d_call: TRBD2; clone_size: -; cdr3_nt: TGTGCCAGCAAAAGACTAGCGGGGATCTACGAGCAGTACTTC; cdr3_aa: CASKRLAGIYEQYF
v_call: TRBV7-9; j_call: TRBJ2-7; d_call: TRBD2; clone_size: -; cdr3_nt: TGTGCCAGCAGCGATAAGACTAGCGGGAGTCCCTACGAGCAGTACTTC; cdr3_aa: CASSDKTSGSPYEQYF
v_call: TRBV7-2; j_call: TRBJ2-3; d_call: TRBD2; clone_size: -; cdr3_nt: TGTGCCAGCAGCTCACGCGGGGGAGGAGGCACAGATACGCAGTATTTT; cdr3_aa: CASSSRGGGGTDTQYF
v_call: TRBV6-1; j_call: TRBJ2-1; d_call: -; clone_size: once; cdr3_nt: TGTGCCAGCAGTGAGGGGGTGAGCTCCTACAATGAGCAGTTCTTC; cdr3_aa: CASSEGVSSYNEQFF
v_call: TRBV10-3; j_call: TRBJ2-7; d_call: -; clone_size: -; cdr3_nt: TGTGCCATCAGTGAGGGGCTAGTTATCGACGAGCAGTACTTC; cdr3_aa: CAISEGLVIDEQYF
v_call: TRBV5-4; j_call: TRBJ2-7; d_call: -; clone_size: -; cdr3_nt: TGTGCCAGCAGTGACGGACTGAGCTCCTACGAGCAGTACTTC; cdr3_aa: CASSDGLSSYEQYF
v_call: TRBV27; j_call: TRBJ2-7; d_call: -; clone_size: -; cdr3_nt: TGTGCCAGCAGTCGAAGGGACACTTACTACTACGAGCAGTACTTC; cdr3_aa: CASSRRDTYYYEQYF